This T cell receptor (beta chain) was recorded in a study of T-cell reconstitution after alpha-beta-depleted transplantation in children. This clonotype was detected only a few times. J gave up 0 bases and V 3 bases, and 5 bases lay outside the gene matches. This CDR3 is built from 17 residues. TCRbeta library construction was performed incorporating unique molecular identifiers. TCRdb analysed the PCR reads with MiXCR anew, one entry per CDR3 protein. The sample has about 340,000 distinct CDR3 sequences; 10% to 15% are singletons. The sequence was obtained from a human donor who donated a stem cell graft to a child with Fanconi anemia. The chain links TRBV12-3 or TRBV12-4 to TRBJ2-1; TRBD2 aligns across 10 bases. The input for sequencing was PBMCs, taken from the stem cell graft. The CDR3 loop is CASSLSGGGSSYNEQFF. The CDR3 nucleotides are TGTGCCAGCAGTTTGAGCGGGGGGGGAAGCTCCTACAATGAGCAGTTCTTC.